These 16 T cell receptor beta chains originate from one sample sequenced in a study of blood T cell repertoires in COVID-19. Sequencing used immunoSEQ multiplex PCR; TCRdb keeps in-frame clones, though not all of them. Of about 220,000 clones listed, roughly 84% are singletons. Source material: peripheral blood. The receptor source for this set is an elderly woman with acute or convalescent COVID-19.

The chain carries TRBV9 and TRBJ2-7, with D perhaps TRBD1 (6 bases). The V end lost 0 bases, the J end lost 2 bases, and 21 bases lay between the germline ends. Germline values: CDR1 SGDLS, CDR2 YYNGEE. The CDR3 has 18 residues. The chain's CDR3 is CASSVGPGSGTTAYEQYF. In nucleotides, the CDR3 is TGTGCCAGCAGCGTAGGCCCCGGTTCGGGGACAACGGCCTACGAGCAGTACTTC.

In this sample, this clone turned up a few times. The V call is TRBV7-2, the J call TRBJ1-1; 8 nucleotides align to TRBD1. The germline V gene encodes CDR1 SGHTA and CDR2 FQGNSA. V lost 3 bases to trimming and J lost 4 bases; unmatched junction nucleotides: 7. CDR3 length: 15 amino acids. CDR3 sequence (DNA): TGTGCCAGCAGCTTTACCTGGACAGGGAGCACTGAAGCTTTCTTT. Residues: CASSFTWTGSTEAFF. The full variable domain, rest sourced from reference TRBV7-2 and TRBJ1-1, is GAGVSQSPSNKVTEKGKDVELRCDPISGHTALYWYRQSLGQGLEFLIYFQGNSAPDKSGLPSDRFSAERTGGSVSTLTIQRTQQEDSAVYLCASSFTWTGSTEAFFGQGTRLTVV.

This chain uses TRBV24-1 with TRBJ2-7; perhaps TRBD2 as D (5 bases). The CDR3 runs to 13 residues. Germline V gene lookup returns CDR1 KGHDR and CDR2 SFDVKD. V shed 5 bases and J shed 5 bases, with 12 bases lying between them. The CDR3 sequence: CATSALGSHEQYF. The CDR3 DNA reads as TGTGCCACCAGTGCCCTGGGGAGTCACGAGCAGTACTTC.

This clone was seen just once. The CDR3 bases are TGTGCCAGCAGTTTGGGGGGGCCTGGATTAGATGGCTACACCTTC. Protein sequence: CASSLGGPGLDGYTF. The V gene is TRBV28, the J gene TRBJ1-2, with TRBD1 as a possible D gene (6 bases). The V end lost 3 bases, the J end lost 6 bases, and 17 bases lay between the germline ends. Per the germline V gene, CDR1 is MDHEN and CDR2 is SYDVKM. This CDR3 is built from 15 residues.

This clone has just one count. The CDR3 sequence: CASSQDVTGANVLTF. In nucleotides, the CDR3 is TGCGCCAGCAGCCAAGATGTTACTGGGGCCAACGTCCTGACTTTC. This chain joins TRBV4-1 and TRBJ2-6, with unresolved D. The V end lost 0 bases, the J end lost 2 bases, and 5 bases lay between the germline ends. The CDR3 runs 15 residues. Germline-derived CDR1 and CDR2 are MGHRA and YSYEKL.

The rearrangement joins TRBV25-1 to TRBJ2-7; 15 bases align to TRBD2. CDR3 length: 17 amino acids. Germline CDR1 and CDR2: MGHDK and SYGVNS. The junction had 7 bases not matched to a gene; V was cut back by 3 bases and J by 4 bases. In DNA form, the CDR3 reads TGTGCCAGCAGTGAGCCCCAAGGGACTAGCGGGAGGTACGAGCAGTACTTC. Translating gives CASSEPQGTSGRYEQYF.

V and J are TRBV21-1 and TRBJ1-4; the D call TRBD1 from the table was never checked on the DNA. TRBV21-1 has pseudogene status. The CDR3 loop spans 18 amino acids. The CDR3 region is CASSKALSWDRRDEKLFF. The CDR3 DNA reads TGTGCCAGCAGCAAAGCGCTGTCCTGGGACAGGAGGGATGAAAAACTGTTTTTT.

The chain couples TRBV28 to TRBJ1-1; 7 bases agree with TRBD1. The CDR3 consists of 13 residues. V was clipped by 6 bases and J by 5 bases; unmatched bases: 6. Germline assignment: CDR1 MDHEN and CDR2 SYDVKM. The CDR3 protein is CASRTGVRTEAFF. CDR3 bases: TGTGCCAGCAGAACAGGGGTTCGGACTGAAGCTTTCTTT.

The chain carries TRBV7-8 and TRBJ1-5; TRBD1 matches 10 bases. Germline trimming cut 4 bases from V and 7 bases from J; bases unmatched to any gene: 10. CDR1 is SGHVS and CDR2 is FQNEAQ in the germline V gene. The CDR3 is made up of 16 amino acids. The CDR3 loop is CASSSGTGVSRQPQHF. The CDR3 DNA reads as TGTGCCAGCAGCTCGGGGACAGGGGTTAGTAGACAGCCCCAGCATTTT.

The chain recombines TRBV7-7 with TRBJ2-3, with no clear D. The CDR3 has 16 residues. V gave up 1 base and J gave up 0 bases, with 11 bases separating them. Germline loops: CDR1 SSHAT, CDR2 FNYEAQ (reference sequence). CDR3 sequence (DNA): TGTGCCAGCAGCTTAGGGGTAGACTCTAGCACAGATACGCAGTATTTT. Its translation is CASSLGVDSSTDTQYF.

V usage is TRBV18 and J usage is TRBJ1-6; 7 nucleotides agree with TRBD1. The CDR3 totals 16 residues. Germline V lookup: CDR1 KGHSH, CDR2 LQKENI. V trimming: 3 bases; J trimming: 7 bases; junction bases outside the gene matches: 9. The chain's CDR3 is CASSPEGGQQNSPLHF. The CDR3 DNA follows: TGTGCCAGCTCACCGGAAGGGGGACAGCAAAATTCACCCCTCCACTTT.

The rearrangement links TRBV11-2 to TRBJ1-6, with D maybe TRBD1 (5 bases). The CDR3 loop spans 13 amino acids. Trimming took 5 bases from V and 9 from J, leaving 11 bases between them. Germline-derived CDR1 and CDR2 are SGHAT and FQNNGV. The CDR3 spells CASSAGRGSPLHF. CDR3 DNA sequence: TGTGCCAGCAGCGCCGGGAGGGGTTCACCCCTCCACTTT.

The V call is TRBV7-7, the J call TRBJ2-3; 8 nucleotides agree with TRBD2. After removal of 2 bases from V and 2 bases from J, the junction contained 3 bases not matched to a gene. The CDR3 is 15 amino acids. The germline V gene encodes CDR1 SSHAT and CDR2 FNYEAQ (reference sequence). The CDR3 region has the DNA TGTGCCAGCAGCTTACAAGCGGGGGACACAGATACGCAGTATTTT. Protein sequence: CASSLQAGDTDTQYF.

This clone was counted between two and nine times. The V gene is TRBV20-1, the J gene TRBJ2-3, with a tentative D call TRBD2 (5 bases). Germline V gene sequence: CDR1 DFQATT, CDR2 SNEGSKA (reference sequence). This CDR3 is built from 11 residues. The CDR3 region has the DNA TGCAATGTCCGGGGAGCAGATACGCAGTATTTT. Amino acid sequence: CNVRGADTQYF.

Judged by abundance, this clone is medium-sized (0.01 to 0.1%). The gene calls are TRBV19 and TRBJ1-5; unclear D gene. CDR1 is LNHDA and CDR2 is SQIVND in the germline V gene (reference sequence). Trimming pared 3 bases from V and 7 bases from J, leaving 7 bases between. The length of the CDR3 is 12 residues. The CDR3 is CASSMRGQPQHF. The DNA for the CDR3 is TGTGCCAGTAGTATGAGAGGCCAGCCCCAGCATTTT. Based on the CDR3 plus reference TRBV19 and TRBJ1-5, the full variable domain is DGGITQSPKYLFRKEGQNVTLSCEQNLNHDAMYWYRQDPGQGLRLIYYSQIVNDFQKGDIAEGYSVSREKKESFPLTVTSAQKNPTAFYLCASSMRGQPQHFGDGTRLSIL.

The V and J genes are TRBV20-1 and TRBJ1-5; maybe TRBD1 (6 bases). The CDR3 consists of 16 residues. V was trimmed by 3 bases and J by 5 bases, leaving 20 bases between them. Germline values: CDR1 DFQATT, CDR2 SNEGSKA (reference sequence). CDR3 protein: CSASSGAGDEDQPQHF. In nucleotides, the CDR3 is TGCAGTGCTAGTTCGGGTGCAGGGGATGAGGATCAGCCCCAGCATTTT.